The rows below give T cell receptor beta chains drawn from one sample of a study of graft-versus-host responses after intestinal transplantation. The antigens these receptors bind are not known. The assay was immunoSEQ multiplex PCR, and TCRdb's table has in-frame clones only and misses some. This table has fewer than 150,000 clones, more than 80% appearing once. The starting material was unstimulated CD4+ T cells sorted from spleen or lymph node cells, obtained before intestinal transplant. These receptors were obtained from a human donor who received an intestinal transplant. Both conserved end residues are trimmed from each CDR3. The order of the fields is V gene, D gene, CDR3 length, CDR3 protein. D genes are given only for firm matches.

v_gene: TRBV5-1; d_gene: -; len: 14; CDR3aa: ASSYGRGAGSQVQY
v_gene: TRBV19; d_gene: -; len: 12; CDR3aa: ASSPRGPRGTQY
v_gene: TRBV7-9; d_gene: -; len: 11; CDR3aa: ASSLVLADTQY
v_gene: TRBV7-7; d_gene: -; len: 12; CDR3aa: ASSFRGPLDEQF
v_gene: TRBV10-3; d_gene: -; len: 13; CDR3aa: AISERGGLGTEAF
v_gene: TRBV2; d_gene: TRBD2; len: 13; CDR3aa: ASRDIAGGQETQY
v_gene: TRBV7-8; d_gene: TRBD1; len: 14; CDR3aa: ASSLVSGGGTGELF
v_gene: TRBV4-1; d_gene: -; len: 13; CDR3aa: ASSQDFPGSQPQH
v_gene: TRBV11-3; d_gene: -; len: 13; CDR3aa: ASSSRRGWTDTQY
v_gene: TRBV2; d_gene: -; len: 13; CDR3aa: ASSERGGGGNEQF
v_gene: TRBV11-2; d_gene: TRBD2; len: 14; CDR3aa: ASSVASSGGTDTQY
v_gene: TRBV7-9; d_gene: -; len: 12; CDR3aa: ASSKGALNTEAF
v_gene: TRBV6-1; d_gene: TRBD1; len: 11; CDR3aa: ASSLGRDRVLF
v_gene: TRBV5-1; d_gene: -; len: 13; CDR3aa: ASSFKGLSTDTQY
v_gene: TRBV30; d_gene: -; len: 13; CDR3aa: AATGRGYFGVEQY
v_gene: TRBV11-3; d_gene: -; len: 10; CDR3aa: ASSLGNQPQH